This TCR beta chain stems from a study of blood T cell repertoires in COVID-19. Assay used: immunoSEQ multiplex PCR; TCRdb lists only in-frame clones, some missing. The sample lists approximately 170,000 clones; roughly 88% were seen once. V lost 4 bases, J lost 4 bases, and 7 bases lay in between. CDR1 and CDR2 from the germline V gene are SNHLY and FYNNEI. CDR3 length: 12 residues. The specimen sequenced was PBMCs or T cells enriched from blood (not recorded which). This chain joins TRBV2 and TRBJ1-2, with D perhaps matching TRBD1 (5 bases). The receptor's source is a woman in her late teens or twenties who had recovered from COVID-19. CDR3 amino acids: CASSGQLYGYTF. The CDR3 DNA reads as TGTGCCAGCAGTGGACAGCTCTATGGCTACACCTTC.